This TCR beta chain was profiled in a study of cytomegalovirus exposure and HLA in healthy donors. The CDR3 covers 16 residues. Germline CDR1 reads SNHLY; CDR2 reads FYNNEI. The ends were cut back, 4 bases at V and 0 bases at J, with 16 bases in the middle. As for this clone: Its target is unknown.

Study-level points and caveats: Among TCR beta chains, those listed as cytomegalovirus-associated numbered about 150. With later analysis, a missense DCLRE1C variant became linked to TCR beta V- and J-gene trimming. It was likely that a cluster of highly shared sequence variants was a sequencing artifact.

The PCR employed 60 Vbeta primers together with 13 Jbeta primers. Original analysis: The count from a later analysis was roughly 80 million unique TCR beta chains, 9.5 million to 11 million of them shared. Sequencing used immunoSEQ multiplex PCR; TCRdb keeps in-frame clones, though not all of them. The V and J calls and the clone size are those of that table, but D and trimming were determined from the DNA. Counted here are 110,000 or so clones, 74% occurring once; the ten biggest clones make up more than 2%. The rearrangement links TRBV2 to TRBJ2-7; maybe TRBD2 (5 bases). The TCR was taken from a human donor in good health. The sequencing input was PBMCs. In DNA form, the CDR3 reads TGTGCCAGCAGTGCTTTAGTCCGCGGGTTCTCCTACGAGCAGTACTTC. Amino acid sequence: CASSALVRGFSYEQYF.